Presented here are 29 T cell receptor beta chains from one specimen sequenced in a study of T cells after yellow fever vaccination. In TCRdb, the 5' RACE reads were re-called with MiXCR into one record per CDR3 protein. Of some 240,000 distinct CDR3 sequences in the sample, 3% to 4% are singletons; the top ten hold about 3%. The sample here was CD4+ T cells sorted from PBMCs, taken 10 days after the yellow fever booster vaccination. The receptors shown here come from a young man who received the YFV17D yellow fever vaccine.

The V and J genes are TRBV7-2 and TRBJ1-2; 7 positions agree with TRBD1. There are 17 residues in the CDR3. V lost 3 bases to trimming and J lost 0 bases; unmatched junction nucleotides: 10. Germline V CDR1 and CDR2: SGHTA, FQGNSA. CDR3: CASSFPFRQGANYGYTF. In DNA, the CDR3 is TGTGCCAGCAGCTTTCCCTTTCGACAGGGAGCTAACTATGGCTACACCTTC.

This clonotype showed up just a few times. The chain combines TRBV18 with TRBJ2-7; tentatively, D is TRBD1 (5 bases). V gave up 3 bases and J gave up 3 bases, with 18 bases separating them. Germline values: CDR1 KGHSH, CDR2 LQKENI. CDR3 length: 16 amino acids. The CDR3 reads CASSPIQAPRIYEQYV. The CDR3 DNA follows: TGTGCCAGCTCACCCATACAGGCCCCGAGGATCTACGAGCAGTACGTC.

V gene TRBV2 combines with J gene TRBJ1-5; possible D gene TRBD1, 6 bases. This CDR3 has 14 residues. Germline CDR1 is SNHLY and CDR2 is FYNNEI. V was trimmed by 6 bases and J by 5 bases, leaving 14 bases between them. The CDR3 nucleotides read TGTGCCAGCAGCCTTACAGGGTACGATCAGCCCCAGCATTTT. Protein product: CASSLTGYDQPQHF.

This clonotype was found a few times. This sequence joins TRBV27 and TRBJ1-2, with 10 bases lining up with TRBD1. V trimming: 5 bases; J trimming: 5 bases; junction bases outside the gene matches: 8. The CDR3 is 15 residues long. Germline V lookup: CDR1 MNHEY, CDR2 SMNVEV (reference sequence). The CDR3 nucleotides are TGTGCCAGCAGTGACCCGGGACAGGGGATGTATGGCTACACCTTC. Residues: CASSDPGQGMYGYTF.

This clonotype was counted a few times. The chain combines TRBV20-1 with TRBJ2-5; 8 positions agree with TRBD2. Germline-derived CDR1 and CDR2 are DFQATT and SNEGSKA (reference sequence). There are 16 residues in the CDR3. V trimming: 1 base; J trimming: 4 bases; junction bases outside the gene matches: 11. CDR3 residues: CSARAGGRGWRETQYF. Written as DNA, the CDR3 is TGCAGTGCTAGAGCGGGGGGGCGAGGGTGGCGAGAGACCCAGTACTTC.

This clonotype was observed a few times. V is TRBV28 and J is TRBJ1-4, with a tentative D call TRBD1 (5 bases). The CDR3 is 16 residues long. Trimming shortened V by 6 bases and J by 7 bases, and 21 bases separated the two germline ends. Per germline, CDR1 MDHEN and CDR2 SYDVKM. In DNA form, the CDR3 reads TGTGCCAGCAGCTCCCCAGGTTGGGGCGTTGGTGAAAAACTGTTTTTT. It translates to CASSSPGWGVGEKLFF.

As DNA, the CDR3 is TGCGCCAGCAGCATAGTACTAGGCGCTTACACCGGGGAGCTGTTTTTT. As protein: CASSIVLGAYTGELFF. The chain couples TRBV5-1 to TRBJ2-2, with a possible D match to TRBD2 (5 bases). Trimming removed 4 bases at V and 3 bases at J, with 16 bases between. Germline V gene lookup returns CDR1 SGHRS and CDR2 YFSETQ. The CDR3 has 16 residues.

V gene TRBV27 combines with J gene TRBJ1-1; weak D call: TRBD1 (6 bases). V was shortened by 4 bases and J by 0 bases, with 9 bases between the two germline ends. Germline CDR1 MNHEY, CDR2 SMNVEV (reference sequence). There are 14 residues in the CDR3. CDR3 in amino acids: CASSSYRVNTEAFF. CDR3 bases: TGTGCCAGCAGTTCCTACAGGGTGAACACTGAAGCTTTCTTT.

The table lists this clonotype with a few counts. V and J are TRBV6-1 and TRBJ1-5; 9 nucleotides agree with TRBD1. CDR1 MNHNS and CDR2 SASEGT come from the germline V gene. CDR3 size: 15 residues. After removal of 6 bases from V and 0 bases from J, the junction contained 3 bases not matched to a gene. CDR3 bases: TGTGCCAGCAGCGACAGGGGGGCTAGCAATCAGCCCCAGCATTTT. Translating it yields CASSDRGASNQPQHF.

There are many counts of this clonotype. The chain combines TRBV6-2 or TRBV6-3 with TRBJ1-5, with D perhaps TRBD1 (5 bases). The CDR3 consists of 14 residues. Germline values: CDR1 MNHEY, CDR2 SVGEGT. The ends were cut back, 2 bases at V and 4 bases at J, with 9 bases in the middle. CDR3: CASSYPGGNQPQHF. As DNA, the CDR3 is TGTGCCAGCAGTTACCCCGGGGGTAATCAGCCCCAGCATTTT.

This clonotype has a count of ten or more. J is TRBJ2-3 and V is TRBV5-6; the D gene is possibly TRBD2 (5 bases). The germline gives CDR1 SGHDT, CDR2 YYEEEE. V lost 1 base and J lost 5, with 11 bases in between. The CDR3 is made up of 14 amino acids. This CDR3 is CASSLIDGLDTQYF. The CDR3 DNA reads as TGTGCCAGCAGCTTGATAGACGGACTAGATACGCAGTATTTT.

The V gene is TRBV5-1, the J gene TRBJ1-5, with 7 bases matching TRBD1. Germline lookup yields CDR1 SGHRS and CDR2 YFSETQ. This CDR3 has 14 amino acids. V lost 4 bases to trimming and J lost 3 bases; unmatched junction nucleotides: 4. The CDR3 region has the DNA TGCGCCAGCAGCCTGACAGGGCTCAATCAGCCCCAGCATTTT. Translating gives CASSLTGLNQPQHF. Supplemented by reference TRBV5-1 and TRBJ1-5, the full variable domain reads KAGVTQTPRYLIKTRGQQVTLSCSPISGHRSVSWYQQTPGQGLQFLFEYFSETQRNKGNFPGRFSGRQFSNSRSEMNVSTLELGDSALYLCASSLTGLNQPQHFGDGTRLSIL.

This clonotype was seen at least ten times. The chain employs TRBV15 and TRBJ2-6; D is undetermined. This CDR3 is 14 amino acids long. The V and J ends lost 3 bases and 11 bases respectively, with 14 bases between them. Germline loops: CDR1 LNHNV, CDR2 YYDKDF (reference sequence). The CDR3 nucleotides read TGTGCCACCAGCAGGGACGACCGAACGGACGTCCTGACTTTC. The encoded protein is CATSRDDRTDVLTF.

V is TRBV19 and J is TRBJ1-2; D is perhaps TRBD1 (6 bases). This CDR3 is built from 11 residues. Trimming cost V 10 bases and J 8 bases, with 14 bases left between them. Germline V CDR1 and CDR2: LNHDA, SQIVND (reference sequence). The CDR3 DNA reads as TGTGCCACAACAGGGTTTGAGGGCTACACCTTC. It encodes CATTGFEGYTF.

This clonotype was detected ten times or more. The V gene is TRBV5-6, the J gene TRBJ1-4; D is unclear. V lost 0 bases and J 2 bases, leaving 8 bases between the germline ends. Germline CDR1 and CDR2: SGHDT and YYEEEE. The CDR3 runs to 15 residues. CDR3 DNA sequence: TGTGCCAGCAGCTTGGGACTGGGGACTAATGAAAAACTGTTTTTT. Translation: CASSLGLGTNEKLFF.

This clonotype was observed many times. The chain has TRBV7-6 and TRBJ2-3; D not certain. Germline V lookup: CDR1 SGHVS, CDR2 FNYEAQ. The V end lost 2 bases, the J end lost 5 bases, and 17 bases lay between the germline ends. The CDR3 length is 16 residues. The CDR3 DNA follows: TGTGCCAGCAGCTTATTTGCCACCCAGCCCGAAGATACGCAGTATTTT. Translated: CASSLFATQPEDTQYF.

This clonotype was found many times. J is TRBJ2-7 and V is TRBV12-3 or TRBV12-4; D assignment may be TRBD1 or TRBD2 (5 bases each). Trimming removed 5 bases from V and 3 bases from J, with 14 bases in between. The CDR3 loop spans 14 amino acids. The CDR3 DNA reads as TGTGCCAGCAGTGGGACCCCTGGGGACTACGAGCAGTACTTC. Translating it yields CASSGTPGDYEQYF.

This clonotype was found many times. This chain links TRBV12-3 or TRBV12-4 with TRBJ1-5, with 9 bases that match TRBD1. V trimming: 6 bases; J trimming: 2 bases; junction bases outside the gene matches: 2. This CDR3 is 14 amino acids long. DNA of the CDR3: TGTGCCAGCAGCCGGACAGGGGGCAATCAGCCCCAGCATTTT. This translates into CASSRTGGNQPQHF.

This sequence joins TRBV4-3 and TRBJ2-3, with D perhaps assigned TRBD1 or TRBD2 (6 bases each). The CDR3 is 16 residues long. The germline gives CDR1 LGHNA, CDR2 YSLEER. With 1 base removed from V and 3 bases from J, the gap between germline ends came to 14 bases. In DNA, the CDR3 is TGCGCCAGCAGCCAAGGGGGGCGGGGCCGGACAGATACGCAGTATTTT. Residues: CASSQGGRGRTDTQYF.

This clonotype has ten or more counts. The CDR3 spells CASGTPSSYEQYV. CDR3 in DNA: TGTGCCAGCGGTACTCCCAGCTCCTACGAGCAGTACGTC. The chain joins TRBV6-2 or TRBV6-3 to TRBJ2-7, with D unresolved. This CDR3 contains 13 residues. In germline, CDR1 is MNHEY, CDR2 SVGEGT. V was pared by 8 bases and J by 0 bases, with 11 bases between.

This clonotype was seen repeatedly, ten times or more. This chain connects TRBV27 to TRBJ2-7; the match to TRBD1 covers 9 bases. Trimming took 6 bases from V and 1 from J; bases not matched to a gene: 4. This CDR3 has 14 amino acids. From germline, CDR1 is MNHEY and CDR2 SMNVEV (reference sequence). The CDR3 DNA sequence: TGTGCCAGCAGGTTACAGGGGGCATCCTACGAGCAGTACGTC. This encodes CASRLQGASYEQYV.

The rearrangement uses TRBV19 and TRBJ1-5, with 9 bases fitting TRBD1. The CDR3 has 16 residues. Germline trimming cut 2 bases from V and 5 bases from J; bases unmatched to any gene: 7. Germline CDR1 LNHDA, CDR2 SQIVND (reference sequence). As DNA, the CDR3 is TGTGCCAGTAGTATAATTCTGAGACAGGGGGATCAGCCCCAGCATTTT. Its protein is CASSIILRQGDQPQHF.

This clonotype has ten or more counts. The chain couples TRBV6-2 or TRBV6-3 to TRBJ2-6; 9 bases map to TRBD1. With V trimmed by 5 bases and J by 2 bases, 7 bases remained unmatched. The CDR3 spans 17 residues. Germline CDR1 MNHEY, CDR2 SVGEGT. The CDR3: CASSPRTGETGANVLTF. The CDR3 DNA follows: TGTGCCAGCAGTCCCAGGACAGGGGAGACTGGGGCCAACGTCCTGACTTTC.

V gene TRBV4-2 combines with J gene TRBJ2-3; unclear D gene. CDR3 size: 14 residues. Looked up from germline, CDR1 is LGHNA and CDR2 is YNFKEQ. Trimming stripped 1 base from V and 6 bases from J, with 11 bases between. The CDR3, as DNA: TGTGCCAGCAGCCAAGGACGCGGATTTGATACGCAGTATTTT. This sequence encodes CASSQGRGFDTQYF.

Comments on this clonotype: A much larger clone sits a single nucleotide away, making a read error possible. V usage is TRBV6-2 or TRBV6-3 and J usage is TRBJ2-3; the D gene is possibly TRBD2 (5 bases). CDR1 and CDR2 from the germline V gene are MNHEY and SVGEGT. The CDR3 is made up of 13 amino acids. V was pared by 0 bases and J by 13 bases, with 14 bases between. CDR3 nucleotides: TGTGCCAGCAGTTACTCGGGATCAAAAGCGGAGTATTTT. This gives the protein CASSYSGSKAEYF.

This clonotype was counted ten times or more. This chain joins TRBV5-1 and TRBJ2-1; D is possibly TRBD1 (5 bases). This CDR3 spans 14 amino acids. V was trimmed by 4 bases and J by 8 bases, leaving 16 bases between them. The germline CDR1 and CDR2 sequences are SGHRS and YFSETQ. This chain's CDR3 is CASSGAVRVDEQFF. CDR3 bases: TGCGCCAGCAGCGGGGCGGTCAGGGTAGATGAGCAGTTCTTC.

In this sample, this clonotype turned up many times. CDR3 residues: CSARVPQLGNEQFF. CDR3 DNA: TGCAGTGCTAGAGTACCCCAGCTGGGCAATGAGCAGTTCTTC. This chain connects TRBV20-1 to TRBJ2-1; D ambiguous. V shed 1 base and J shed 6 bases, with 13 bases lying between them. The CDR3 is made up of 14 amino acids. Germline CDR1 is DFQATT and CDR2 is SNEGSKA (reference sequence).

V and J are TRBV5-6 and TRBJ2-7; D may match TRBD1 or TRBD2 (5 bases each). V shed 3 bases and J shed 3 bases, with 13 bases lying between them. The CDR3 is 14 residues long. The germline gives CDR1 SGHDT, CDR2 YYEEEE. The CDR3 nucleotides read TGTGCCAGCAGCTCGCTCCTGGGGGACTACGAGCAGTACGTC. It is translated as CASSSLLGDYEQYV.

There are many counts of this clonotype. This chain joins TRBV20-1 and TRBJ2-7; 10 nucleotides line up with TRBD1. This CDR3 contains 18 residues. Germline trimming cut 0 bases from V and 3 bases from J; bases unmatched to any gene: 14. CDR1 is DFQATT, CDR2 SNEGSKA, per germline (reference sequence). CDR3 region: CSARDDGLGQGPLYEQYF. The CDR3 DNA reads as TGCAGTGCTAGAGATGACGGTTTGGGACAGGGGCCCCTCTACGAGCAGTACTTC.